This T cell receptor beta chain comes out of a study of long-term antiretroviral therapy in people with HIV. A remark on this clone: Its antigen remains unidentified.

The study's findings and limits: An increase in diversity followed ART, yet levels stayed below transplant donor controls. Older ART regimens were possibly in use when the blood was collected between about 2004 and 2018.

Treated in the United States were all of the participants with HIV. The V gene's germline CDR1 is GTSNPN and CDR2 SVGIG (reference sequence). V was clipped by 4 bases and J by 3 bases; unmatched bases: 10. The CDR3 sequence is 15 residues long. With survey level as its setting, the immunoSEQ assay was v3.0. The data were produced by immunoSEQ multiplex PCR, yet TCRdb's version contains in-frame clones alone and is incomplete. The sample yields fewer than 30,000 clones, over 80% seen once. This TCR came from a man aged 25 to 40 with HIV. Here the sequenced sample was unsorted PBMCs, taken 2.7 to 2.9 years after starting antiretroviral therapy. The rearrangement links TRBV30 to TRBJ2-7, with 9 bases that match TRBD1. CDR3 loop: CAWNPPGQGNYEQYF. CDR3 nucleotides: TGTGCCTGGAACCCACCGGGACAGGGAAACTACGAGCAGTACTTC.